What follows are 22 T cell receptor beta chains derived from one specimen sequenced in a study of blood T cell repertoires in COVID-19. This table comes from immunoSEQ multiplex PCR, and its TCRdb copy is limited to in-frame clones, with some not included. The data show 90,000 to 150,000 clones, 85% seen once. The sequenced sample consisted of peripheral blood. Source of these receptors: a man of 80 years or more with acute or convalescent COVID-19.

CDR3 sequence (DNA): TGTGCCAGCAGCGGTGACTCCGCCGCTTACACCTTC. It encodes CASSGDSAAYTF. V usage is TRBV7-9 and J usage is TRBJ1-2; D call uncertain. The germline CDR1 and CDR2 sequences are SEHNR and FQNEAQ (reference sequence). The CDR3 length is 12 residues. The germline V and J ends were trimmed by 5 bases and 11 bases, with 15 bases remaining between them.

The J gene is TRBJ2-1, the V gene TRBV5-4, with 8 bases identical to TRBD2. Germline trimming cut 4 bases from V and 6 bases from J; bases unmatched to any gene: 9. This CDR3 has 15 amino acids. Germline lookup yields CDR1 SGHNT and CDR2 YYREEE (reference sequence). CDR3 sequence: CASSPASGSLNEQFF. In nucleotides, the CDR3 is TGTGCCAGCAGCCCCGCGAGCGGGAGCCTCAATGAGCAGTTCTTC. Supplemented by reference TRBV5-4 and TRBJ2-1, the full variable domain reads ETGVTQSPTHLIKTRGQQVTLRCSSQSGHNTVSWYQQALGQGPQFIFQYYREEENGRGNFPPRFSGLQFPNYSSELNVNALELDDSALYLCASSPASGSLNEQFFGPGTRLTVL.

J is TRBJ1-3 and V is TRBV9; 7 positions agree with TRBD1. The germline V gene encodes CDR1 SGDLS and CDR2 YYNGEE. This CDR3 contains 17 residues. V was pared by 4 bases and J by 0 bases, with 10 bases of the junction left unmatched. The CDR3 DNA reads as TGTGCCAGCAGCCCCAGGGGGGACCGGATCTCTGGAAACACCATATATTTT. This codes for CASSPRGDRISGNTIYF.

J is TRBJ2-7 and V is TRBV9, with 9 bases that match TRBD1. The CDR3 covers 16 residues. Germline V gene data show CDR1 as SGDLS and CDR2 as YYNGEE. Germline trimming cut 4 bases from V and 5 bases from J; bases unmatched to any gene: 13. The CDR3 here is CASSQTTGGNWDEQYF. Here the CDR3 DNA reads TGTGCCAGCAGCCAAACGACAGGGGGGAATTGGGACGAGCAGTACTTC.

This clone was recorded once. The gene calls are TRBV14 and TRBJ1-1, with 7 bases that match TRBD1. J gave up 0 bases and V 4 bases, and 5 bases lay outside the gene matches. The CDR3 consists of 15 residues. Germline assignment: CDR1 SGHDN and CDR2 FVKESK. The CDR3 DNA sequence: TGTGCCAGCAGCCCCCGGACAGGCCTGAACACTGAAGCTTTCTTT. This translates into CASSPRTGLNTEAFF.

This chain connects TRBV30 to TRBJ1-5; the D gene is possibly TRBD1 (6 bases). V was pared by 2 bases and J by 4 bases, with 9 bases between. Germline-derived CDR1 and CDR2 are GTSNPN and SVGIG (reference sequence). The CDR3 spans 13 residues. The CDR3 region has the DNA TGTGCCTGGAGTATGGGGGCTAATCAGCCCCAGCATTTT. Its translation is CAWSMGANQPQHF.

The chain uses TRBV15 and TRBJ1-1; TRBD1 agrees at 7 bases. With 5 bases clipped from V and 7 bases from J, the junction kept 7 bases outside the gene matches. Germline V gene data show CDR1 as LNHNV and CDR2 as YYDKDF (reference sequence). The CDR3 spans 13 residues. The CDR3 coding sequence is TGTGCCACCAGCGGGGGACAGCCGTTTGAAGCTTTCTTT. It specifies CATSGGQPFEAFF.

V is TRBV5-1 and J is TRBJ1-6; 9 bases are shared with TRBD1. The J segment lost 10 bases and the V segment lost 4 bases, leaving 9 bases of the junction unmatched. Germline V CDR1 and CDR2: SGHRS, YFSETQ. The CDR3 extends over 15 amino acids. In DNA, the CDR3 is TGCGCCAGCAGCACAGACAGGGGGGCATGGTCACCCCTCCACTTT. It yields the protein CASSTDRGAWSPLHF.

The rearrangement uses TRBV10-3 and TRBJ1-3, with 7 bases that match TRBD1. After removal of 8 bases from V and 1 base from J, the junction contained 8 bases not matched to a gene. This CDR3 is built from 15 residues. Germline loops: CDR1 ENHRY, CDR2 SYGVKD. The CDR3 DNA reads TGTGCCATCCGCGGGACGACAGGGTCTGGAAACACCATATATTTT. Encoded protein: CAIRGTTGSGNTIYF.

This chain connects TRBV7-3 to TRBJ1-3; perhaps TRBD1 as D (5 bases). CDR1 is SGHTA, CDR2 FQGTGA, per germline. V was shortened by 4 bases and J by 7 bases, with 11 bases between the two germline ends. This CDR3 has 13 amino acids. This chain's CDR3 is CASSYGAGNTIYF. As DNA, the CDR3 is TGTGCCAGCAGCTATGGGGCGGGGAACACCATATATTTT.

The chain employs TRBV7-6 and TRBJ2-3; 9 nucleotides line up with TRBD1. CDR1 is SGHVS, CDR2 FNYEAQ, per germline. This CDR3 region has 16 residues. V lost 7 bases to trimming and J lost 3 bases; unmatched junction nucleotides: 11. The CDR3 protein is CASIRQTGTGTDTQYF. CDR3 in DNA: TGTGCCAGCATCCGTCAAACCGGGACAGGGACAGATACGCAGTATTTT.

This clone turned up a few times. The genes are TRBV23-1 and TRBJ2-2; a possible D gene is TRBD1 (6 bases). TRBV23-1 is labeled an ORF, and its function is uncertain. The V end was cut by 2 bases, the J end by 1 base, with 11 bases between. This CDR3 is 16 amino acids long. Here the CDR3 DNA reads TGCGCCAGCAGTCAACGAATACAGGGGAACACCGGGGAGCTGTTTTTT. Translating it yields CASSQRIQGNTGELFF.

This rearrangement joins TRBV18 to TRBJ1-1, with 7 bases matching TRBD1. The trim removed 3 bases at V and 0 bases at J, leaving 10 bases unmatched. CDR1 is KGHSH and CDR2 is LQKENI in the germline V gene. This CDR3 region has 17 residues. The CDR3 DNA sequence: TGTGCCAGCTCACCTTCCACGGGACAGAAAATGAACACTGAAGCTTTCTTT. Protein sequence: CASSPSTGQKMNTEAFF.

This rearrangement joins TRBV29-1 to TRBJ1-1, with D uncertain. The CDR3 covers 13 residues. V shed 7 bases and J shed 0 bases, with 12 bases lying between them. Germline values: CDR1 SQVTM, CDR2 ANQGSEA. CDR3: CSGEGDVNTEAFF. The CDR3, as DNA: TGCAGCGGAGAGGGCGATGTGAACACTGAAGCTTTCTTT.

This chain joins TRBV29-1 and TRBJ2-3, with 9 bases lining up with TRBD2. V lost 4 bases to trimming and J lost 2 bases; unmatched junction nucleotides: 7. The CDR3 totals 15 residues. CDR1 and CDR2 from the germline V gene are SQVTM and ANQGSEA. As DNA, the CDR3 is TGCAGCGTTGGACTAGCGGACGTTAACACAGATACGCAGTATTTT. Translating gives CSVGLADVNTDTQYF.

CDR3 amino acids: CASSSKKPQGSSHEQYF. The CDR3 nucleotides are TGTGCCAGCAGTTCGAAAAAACCACAGGGATCCAGCCACGAGCAGTACTTC. This rearrangement joins TRBV25-1 to TRBJ2-7, with a tentative D call TRBD1 (6 bases). CDR1 and CDR2 from the germline V gene are MGHDK and SYGVNS. The CDR3 contains 17 residues. Trimming removed 5 bases at V and 5 bases at J, with 25 bases between.

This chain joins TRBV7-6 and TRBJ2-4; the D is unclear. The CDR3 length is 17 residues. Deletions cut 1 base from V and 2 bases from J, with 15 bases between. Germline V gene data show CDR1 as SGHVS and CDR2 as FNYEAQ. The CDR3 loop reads CASSLVLTDQTKNIQYF. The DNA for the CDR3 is TGTGCCAGCAGCTTAGTTCTCACAGACCAAACCAAAAACATTCAGTACTTC.

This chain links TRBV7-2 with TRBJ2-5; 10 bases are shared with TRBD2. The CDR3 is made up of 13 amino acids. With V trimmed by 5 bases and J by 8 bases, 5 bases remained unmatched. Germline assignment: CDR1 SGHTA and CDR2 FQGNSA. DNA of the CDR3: TGTGCCAGCAGCACTAGCGGGGCGGCTACCCAGTACTTC. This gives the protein CASSTSGAATQYF.

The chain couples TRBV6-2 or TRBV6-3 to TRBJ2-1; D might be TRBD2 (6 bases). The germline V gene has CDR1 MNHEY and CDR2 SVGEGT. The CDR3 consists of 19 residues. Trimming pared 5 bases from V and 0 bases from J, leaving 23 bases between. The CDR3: CASSGRGGGPLSSYNEQFF. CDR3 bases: TGTGCCAGCAGTGGGCGGGGTGGCGGGCCCCTTAGCTCCTACAATGAGCAGTTCTTC.

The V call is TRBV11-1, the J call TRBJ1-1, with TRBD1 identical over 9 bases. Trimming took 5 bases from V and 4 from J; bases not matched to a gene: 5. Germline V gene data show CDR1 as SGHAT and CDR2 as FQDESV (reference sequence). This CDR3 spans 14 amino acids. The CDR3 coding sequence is TGTGCCAGCAGCCAACAGGGGGCTGTCACTGAAGCTTTCTTT. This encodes CASSQQGAVTEAFF. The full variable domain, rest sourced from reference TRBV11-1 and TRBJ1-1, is EAEVAQSPRYKITEKSQAVAFWCDPISGHATLYWYRQILGQGPELLVQFQDESVVDDSQLPKDRFSAERLKGVDSTLKIQPAELGDSAMYLCASSQQGAVTEAFFGQGTRLTVV.

Here the CDR3 DNA reads TGTGCCAGCAGGCCGACCCCGTCGGAGGGCGGCTACACCTTC. It yields the protein CASRPTPSEGGYTF. The chain is built from TRBV3-1 (or the pseudogene TRBV3-2) and TRBJ1-2; D gene unclear. The V and J ends lost 6 bases and 8 bases respectively, with 19 bases between them. This CDR3 is 14 amino acids long. From germline, CDR1 is LGHDT and CDR2 YNNKEL (reference sequence).

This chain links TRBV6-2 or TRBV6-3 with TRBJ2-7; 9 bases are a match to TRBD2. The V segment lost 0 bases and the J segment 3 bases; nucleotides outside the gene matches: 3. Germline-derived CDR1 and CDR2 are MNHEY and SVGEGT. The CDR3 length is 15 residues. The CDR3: CASSYSREGRYEQYF. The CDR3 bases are TGTGCCAGCAGTTACTCGCGGGAGGGCCGCTACGAGCAGTACTTC.